Shown below are 12 T cell receptor beta chains from a single sample sequenced in a study of tumor-infiltrating lymphocytes in primary liver carcinoma (TCRdb year 2017). Without any cell sorting, total RNA and DNA were extracted together from approximately 20-30 mg of bulk tissue using the AllPrep DNA/RNA mini kit. The instrument was an Illumina HiSeq 2500. TCRbeta-specific cDNA was reverse-transcribed from about 500 ng total RNA using a constant-region primer and ProtoScript II reverse transcriptase. The TCRbeta libraries were prepared through three rounds of nested multiplex PCR following a slightly modified ARM-PCR procedure. Each of the first two PCR rounds ran for about 10 cycles and used multiplex TRBV1-TRBV30 forward primers together with a Cbeta reverse primer. In-frame beta chains were kept once TCRdb had trimmed the public reads at Q25 with fastp and called clones with MiXCR. Rows with one shared CDR3 protein collapse into an entry with the most common genes and DNA. This sample comprises fewer than 150,000 distinct CDR3 sequences, approximately 70% of them detected only once. In total, the top ten clones hold 9.3% of the sample.

Material: liver tumor tissue from sampling region 1. The cell subset or site label of this sample denotes: tumor region T1, superior pole. The receptors were gathered from a woman aged 55-75 years with primary liver carcinoma and hepatitis B virus infection.

This chain links TRBV9 with TRBJ2-5, with 10 nucleotides matching TRBD2. Losses at the gene ends were 0 bases for V and 3 bases for J; bases not matched to a gene: 5. Per the germline V gene, CDR1 is SGDLS and CDR2 is YYNGEE. This CDR3 spans 16 amino acids. The CDR3: CASSVAASGREETQYF. CDR3 nucleotide sequence: TGTGCCAGCAGCGTAGCTGCTAGCGGGAGAGAAGAGACCCAGTACTTC.

In the case of this clonotype: A much larger clone sits a single nucleotide away, making a read error possible. V and J are TRBV12-3 or TRBV12-4 and TRBJ2-2; TRBD1 might be the D (6 bases). CDR3 length: 15 amino acids. V lost 4 bases and J lost 2, with 11 bases in between. CDR3 loop: CASSWQGNNTGELFF. Written as DNA, the CDR3 is TGTGCCAGCAGTTGGCAGGGGAATAACACCGGGGAGCTGTTTTTT.

This clonotype was picked up a small number of times. The CDR3 end shows no conserved phenylalanine or tryptophan, and so a read error is likely. The V and J genes are TRBV12-3 or TRBV12-4 and TRBJ2-7; D possibly uses TRBD1 or TRBD2 (5 bases each). V lost 2 bases and J 7 bases, leaving 12 bases between the germline ends. The CDR3 contains 13 residues. CDR3 nucleotide sequence: TGTGCCAGCAGTTTATTGGGGGTTGGTGAGCAGTACTTA. Encoded protein: CASSLLGVGEQYL.

Note on this clonotype: Sequence at one end of the junction differs from germline and may be a read error. Here the CDR3 reads CANSLSSGRGYEQYF. For the CDR3, the DNA is TGTGCCAACAGTTTATCCAGCGGGAGAGGATACGAGCAGTACTTC. This chain joins TRBV28 and TRBJ2-7; 8 nucleotides line up with TRBD2. The CDR3 contains 15 residues. CDR1 MDHEN and CDR2 SYDVKM come from the germline V gene.

This clonotype was recorded only once. One junction end does not reproduce the germline sequence, and a read error may be involved. The rearrangement uses TRBV11-3 and TRBJ2-1, with D perhaps TRBD2 (5 bases). The CDR3 is 23 amino acids. Germline V gene lookup returns CDR1 SGHNT and CDR2 YENEEA. The DNA for the CDR3 is TGTGCCGGCAGCTTAGTCCCCAACCTTGCGGCTAGTGGGAGTTTGAGCTCCTACAATGAGCAGTTCTTC. Amino acid sequence: CAGSLVPNLAASGSLSSYNEQFF.

For this clonotype: Here the CDR3 omits its conserved ending phenylalanine or tryptophan, so a read error is the likely source. This chain joins TRBV11-2 and TRBJ2-1; TRBD2 matches at 10 bases. Germline CDR1 and CDR2: SGHAT and FQNNGV. Trimming took 4 bases from V and 10 from J; bases not matched to a gene: 13. The CDR3 extends over 16 amino acids. CDR3 amino acids: CASSSLTSGRGGEQFY. CDR3 nucleotides: TGTGCCAGCAGCTCCCTGACTAGCGGGCGCGGGGGGGAGCAGTTCTAC.

This clonotype was seen ten or more times. The chain carries TRBV29-1 and TRBJ2-7; TRBD2 aligns across 9 bases. The CDR3 runs 15 residues. V shed 3 bases and J 2 bases; nucleotides not matched to a gene: 8. Germline CDR1 SQVTM, CDR2 ANQGSEA. This CDR3 is CSVEDSGRPPYEQYF. CDR3 DNA: TGCAGCGTTGAGGACAGCGGGAGGCCGCCCTACGAGCAGTACTTC.

Of note for this clonotype: This likely comes from a read error, as the CDR3 has no conserved phenylalanine or tryptophan at its end. The rearrangement joins TRBV5-6 to TRBJ2-2; no clear D. This CDR3 has 12 amino acids. CDR1 and CDR2 from the germline V gene are SGHDT and YYEEEE. Trimming left V 0 bases short and J 6 bases short, with 3 bases between. Here the CDR3 reads CASSLAPGELFI. The CDR3 DNA sequence: TGTGCCAGCAGCTTGGCCCCCGGGGAGCTGTTTATT.

The chain links TRBV4-1 to TRBJ1-5; possible D gene TRBD1, 6 bases. Germline CDR1 MGHRA, CDR2 YSYEKL. V lost 4 bases and J 3 bases, leaving 16 bases between the germline ends. The CDR3 has 16 amino acids. The CDR3 DNA is TGCGCCAGCAGCCGAGTAGGGGGGAAGTCCAATCAGCCCCAGCATTTT. Amino acid sequence: CASSRVGGKSNQPQHF.

This clonotype was seen a few times. The chain has TRBV5-5 and TRBJ2-1, with 11 bases fitting TRBD2. V shed 5 bases and J 2 bases; nucleotides not matched to a gene: 6. The CDR3 is 16 amino acids. Germline V gene lookup returns CDR1 SGHKS and CDR2 YYEKEE (reference sequence). CDR3 coding DNA: TGTGCCAGCAGGTCGGGACTAGCGGAAACCTACAATGAGCAGTTCTTC. It yields the protein CASRSGLAETYNEQFF.

In the case of this clonotype: A clone one base away is much larger, so this may be a read error. V gene TRBV4-1 combines with J gene TRBJ2-3, with unresolved D. The CDR3 has 12 residues. Trimming pared 0 bases from V and 8 bases from J, leaving 6 bases between. Germline V gene sequence: CDR1 MGHRA, CDR2 YSYEKL. CDR3 protein: CASSQDMVTQYF. CDR3 DNA: TGCGCCAGCAGCCAAGACATGGTTACGCAGTATTTT.

To note about this clonotype: A much larger clone lies a single base off, so this may be a read error. V usage is TRBV6-2 or TRBV6-3 and J usage is TRBJ1-4, with TRBD1 as a possible D gene (5 bases). This CDR3 spans 14 amino acids. CDR1 and CDR2 from the germline V gene are MNHEY and SVGEGT. The DNA for the CDR3 is TGTTCCAGCCGACGGGACCCAACTAATGAAAAACTGTTTTTT. This codes for CSSRRDPTNEKLFF.